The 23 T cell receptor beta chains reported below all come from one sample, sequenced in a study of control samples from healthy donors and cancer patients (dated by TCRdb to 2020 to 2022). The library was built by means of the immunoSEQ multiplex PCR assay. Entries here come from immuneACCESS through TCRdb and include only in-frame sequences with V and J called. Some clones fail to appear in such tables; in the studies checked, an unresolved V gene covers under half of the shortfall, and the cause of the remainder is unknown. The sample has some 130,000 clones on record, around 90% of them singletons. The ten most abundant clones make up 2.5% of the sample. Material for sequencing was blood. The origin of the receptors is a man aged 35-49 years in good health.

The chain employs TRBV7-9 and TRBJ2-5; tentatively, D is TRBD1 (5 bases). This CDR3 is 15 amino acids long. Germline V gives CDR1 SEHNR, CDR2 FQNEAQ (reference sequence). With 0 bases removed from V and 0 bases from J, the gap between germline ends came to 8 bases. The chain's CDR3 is CASSLATEYQETQYF. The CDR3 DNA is TGTGCCAGCAGCTTAGCGACAGAGTACCAAGAGACCCAGTACTTC.

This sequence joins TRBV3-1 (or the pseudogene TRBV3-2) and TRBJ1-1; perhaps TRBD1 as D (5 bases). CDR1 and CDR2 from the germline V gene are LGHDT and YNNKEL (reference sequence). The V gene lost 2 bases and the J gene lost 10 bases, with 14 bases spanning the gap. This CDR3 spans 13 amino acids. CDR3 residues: CASSQTTGLRAFF. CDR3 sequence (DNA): TGTGCCAGCAGCCAAACTACGGGACTTAGAGCTTTCTTT.

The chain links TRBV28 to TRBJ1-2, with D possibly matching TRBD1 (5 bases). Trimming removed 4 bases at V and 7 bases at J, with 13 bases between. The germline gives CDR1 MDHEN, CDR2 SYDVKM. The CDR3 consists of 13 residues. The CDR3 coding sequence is TGTGCCAGCAGTTGGTCGACACAGGCTGGCTACACCTTC. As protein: CASSWSTQAGYTF.

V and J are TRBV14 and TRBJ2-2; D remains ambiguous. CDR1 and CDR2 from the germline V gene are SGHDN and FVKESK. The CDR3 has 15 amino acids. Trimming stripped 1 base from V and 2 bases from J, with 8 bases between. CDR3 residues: CASSQVSLNTGELFF. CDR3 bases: TGTGCCAGCAGCCAAGTCTCCCTAAACACCGGGGAGCTGTTTTTT.

The CDR3 nucleotides read TGTGCCAGCAGCTTCGTGATCTCGGAGACCCAGTACTTC. This sequence encodes CASSFVISETQYF. This sequence joins TRBV7-2 and TRBJ2-5; no clear D. There are 13 residues in the CDR3. Germline CDR1 SGHTA, CDR2 FQGNSA. Trimming left V 3 bases short and J 5 bases short, with 10 bases between.

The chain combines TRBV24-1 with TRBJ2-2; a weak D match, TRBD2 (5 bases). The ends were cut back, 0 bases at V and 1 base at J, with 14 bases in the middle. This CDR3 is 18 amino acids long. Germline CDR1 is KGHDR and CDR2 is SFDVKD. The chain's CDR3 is CATSDLPRGGMNTGELFF. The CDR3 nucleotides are TGTGCCACCAGTGATTTGCCCCGTGGAGGAATGAACACCGGGGAGCTGTTTTTT.

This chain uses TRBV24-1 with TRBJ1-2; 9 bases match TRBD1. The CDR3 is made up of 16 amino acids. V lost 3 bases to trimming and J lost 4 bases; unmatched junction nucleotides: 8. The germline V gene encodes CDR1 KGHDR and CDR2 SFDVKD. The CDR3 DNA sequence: TGTGCCACCAGTGATGGAACAGGGGGCGGGTCCTATGGCTACACCTTC. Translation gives CATSDGTGGGSYGYTF.

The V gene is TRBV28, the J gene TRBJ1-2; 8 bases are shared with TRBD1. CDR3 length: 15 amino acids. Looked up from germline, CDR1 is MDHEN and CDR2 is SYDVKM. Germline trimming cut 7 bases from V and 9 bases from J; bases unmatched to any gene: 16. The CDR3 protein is CASTGQVYFQFSYTF. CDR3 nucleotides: TGTGCCAGCACGGGACAGGTGTATTTTCAGTTTAGCTACACCTTC.

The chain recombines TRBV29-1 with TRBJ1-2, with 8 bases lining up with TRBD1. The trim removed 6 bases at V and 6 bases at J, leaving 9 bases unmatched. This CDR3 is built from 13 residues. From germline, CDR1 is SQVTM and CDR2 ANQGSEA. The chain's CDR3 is CSVRQGARDGYTF. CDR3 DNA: TGCAGCGTGAGGCAGGGGGCGCGGGATGGCTACACCTTC.

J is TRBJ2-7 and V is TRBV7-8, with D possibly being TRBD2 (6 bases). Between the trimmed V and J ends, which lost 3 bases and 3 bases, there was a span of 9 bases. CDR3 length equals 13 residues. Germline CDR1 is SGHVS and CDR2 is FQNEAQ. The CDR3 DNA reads TGTGCCAGCAGCTTGCCCGGGGGCTACGAGCAGTACTTC. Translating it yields CASSLPGGYEQYF.

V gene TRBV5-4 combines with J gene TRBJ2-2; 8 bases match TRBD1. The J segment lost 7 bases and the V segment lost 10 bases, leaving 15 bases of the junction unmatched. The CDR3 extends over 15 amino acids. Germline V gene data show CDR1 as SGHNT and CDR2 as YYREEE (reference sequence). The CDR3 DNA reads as TGTGCCGCCCCCTCCGTGACAGGGGTGAGCGGGGAGCTGTTTTTT. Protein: CAAPSVTGVSGELFF.

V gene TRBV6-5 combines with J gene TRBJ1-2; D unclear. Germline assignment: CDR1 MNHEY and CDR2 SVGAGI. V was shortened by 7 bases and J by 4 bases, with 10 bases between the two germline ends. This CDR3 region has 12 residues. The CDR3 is CASTQDVYGYTF. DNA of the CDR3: TGTGCCAGCACCCAGGATGTCTATGGCTACACCTTC.

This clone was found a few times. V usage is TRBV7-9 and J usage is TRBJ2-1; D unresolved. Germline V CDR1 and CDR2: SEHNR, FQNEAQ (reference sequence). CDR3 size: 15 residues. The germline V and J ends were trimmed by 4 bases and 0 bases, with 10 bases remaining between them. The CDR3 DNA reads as TGTGCCAGCAGCTACGGGCTCTCCTCCTACAATGAGCAGTTCTTC. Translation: CASSYGLSSYNEQFF.

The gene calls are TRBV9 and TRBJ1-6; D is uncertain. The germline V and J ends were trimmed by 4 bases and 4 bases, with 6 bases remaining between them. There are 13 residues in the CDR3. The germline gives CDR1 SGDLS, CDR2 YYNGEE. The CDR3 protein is CASSQAYNSPLHF. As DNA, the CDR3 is TGTGCCAGCAGCCAGGCTTATAATTCACCCCTCCACTTT.

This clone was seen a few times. CDR3: CASRDSNRGQYF. The CDR3 bases are TGTGCCAGCCGGGACAGTAATCGGGGGCAGTACTTC. The rearrangement links TRBV2 to TRBJ2-7; 7 positions match TRBD1. This CDR3 region has 12 residues. The germline CDR1 and CDR2 sequences are SNHLY and FYNNEI. V lost 8 bases to trimming and J lost 9 bases; unmatched junction nucleotides: 10.

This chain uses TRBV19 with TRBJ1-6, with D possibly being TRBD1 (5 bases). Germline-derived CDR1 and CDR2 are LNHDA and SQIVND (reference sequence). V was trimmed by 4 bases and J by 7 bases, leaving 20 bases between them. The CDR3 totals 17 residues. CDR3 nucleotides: TGTGCCAGTAGTAGGGGCCCCACTACAGAGAACAATTCACCCCTCCACTTT. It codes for CASSRGPTTENNSPLHF.

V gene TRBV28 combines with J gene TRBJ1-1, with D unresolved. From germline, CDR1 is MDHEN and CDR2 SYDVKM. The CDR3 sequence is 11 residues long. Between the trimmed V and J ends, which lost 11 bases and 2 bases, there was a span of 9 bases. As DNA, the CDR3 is TGTGCCGCCATGGGAAACACTGAAGCTTTCTTT. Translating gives CAAMGNTEAFF.

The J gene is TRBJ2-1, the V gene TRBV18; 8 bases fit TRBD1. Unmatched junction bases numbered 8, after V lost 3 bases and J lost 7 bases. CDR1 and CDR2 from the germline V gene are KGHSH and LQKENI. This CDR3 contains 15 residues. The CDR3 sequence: CASSPVGQASNEQFF. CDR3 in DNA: TGTGCCAGCTCACCCGTGGGACAGGCTTCAAATGAGCAGTTCTTC.

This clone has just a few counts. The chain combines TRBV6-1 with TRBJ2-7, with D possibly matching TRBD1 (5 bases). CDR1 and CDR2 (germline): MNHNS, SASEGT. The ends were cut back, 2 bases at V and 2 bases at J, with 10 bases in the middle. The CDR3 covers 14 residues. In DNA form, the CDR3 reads TGTGCCAGCAGTGAACGACAGCCAACCTACGAGCAGTACTTC. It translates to CASSERQPTYEQYF.

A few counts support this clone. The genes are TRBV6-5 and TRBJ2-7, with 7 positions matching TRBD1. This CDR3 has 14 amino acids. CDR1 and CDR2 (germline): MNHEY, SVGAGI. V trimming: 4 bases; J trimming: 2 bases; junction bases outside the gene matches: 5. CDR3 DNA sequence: TGTGCCAGCAGTTTCGACAGGGCGCCCTACGAGCAGTACTTC. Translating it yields CASSFDRAPYEQYF.

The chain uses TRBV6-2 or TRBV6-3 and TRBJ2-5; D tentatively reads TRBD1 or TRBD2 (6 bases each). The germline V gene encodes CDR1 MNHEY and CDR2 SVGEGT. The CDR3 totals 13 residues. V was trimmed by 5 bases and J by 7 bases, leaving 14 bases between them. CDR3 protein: CASSKPGAGTQYF. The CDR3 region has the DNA TGTGCCAGCAGTAAACCGGGGGCCGGGACCCAGTACTTC.

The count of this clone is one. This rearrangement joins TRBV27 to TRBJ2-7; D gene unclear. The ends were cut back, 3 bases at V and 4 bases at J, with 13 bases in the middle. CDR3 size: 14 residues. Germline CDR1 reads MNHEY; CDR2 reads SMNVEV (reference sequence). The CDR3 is CASSFRPPQYEQYF. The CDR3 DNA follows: TGTGCCAGCAGTTTTAGGCCTCCGCAATACGAGCAGTACTTC.

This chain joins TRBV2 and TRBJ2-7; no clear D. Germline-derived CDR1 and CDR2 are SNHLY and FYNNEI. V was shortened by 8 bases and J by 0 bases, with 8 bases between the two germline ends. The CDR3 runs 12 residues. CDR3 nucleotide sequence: TGTGCCAGCTCAGGCGACTCCTACGAGCAGTACTTC. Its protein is CASSGDSYEQYF.